This T cell receptor (beta chain) was sequenced in a study of technical replicates of blood from several donors. Trimming removed 4 bases from V and 0 bases from J, with 3 bases in between. Germline lookup yields CDR1 MDHEN and CDR2 SYDVKM. The length of the CDR3 is 12 residues. The method was immunoSEQ multiplex PCR; TCRdb's version includes in-frame clones alone and lacks a portion of them. This table has more than 90,000 clones, approximately 94% appearing once. Material for sequencing was T cells isolated from PBMCs. The gene calls are TRBV28 and TRBJ2-5; no definite D call. This receptor was obtained from a human donor in good health. The CDR3 here is CASSSYQETQYF. The CDR3 nucleotides read TGTGCCAGCAGTTCGTACCAAGAGACCCAGTACTTC.